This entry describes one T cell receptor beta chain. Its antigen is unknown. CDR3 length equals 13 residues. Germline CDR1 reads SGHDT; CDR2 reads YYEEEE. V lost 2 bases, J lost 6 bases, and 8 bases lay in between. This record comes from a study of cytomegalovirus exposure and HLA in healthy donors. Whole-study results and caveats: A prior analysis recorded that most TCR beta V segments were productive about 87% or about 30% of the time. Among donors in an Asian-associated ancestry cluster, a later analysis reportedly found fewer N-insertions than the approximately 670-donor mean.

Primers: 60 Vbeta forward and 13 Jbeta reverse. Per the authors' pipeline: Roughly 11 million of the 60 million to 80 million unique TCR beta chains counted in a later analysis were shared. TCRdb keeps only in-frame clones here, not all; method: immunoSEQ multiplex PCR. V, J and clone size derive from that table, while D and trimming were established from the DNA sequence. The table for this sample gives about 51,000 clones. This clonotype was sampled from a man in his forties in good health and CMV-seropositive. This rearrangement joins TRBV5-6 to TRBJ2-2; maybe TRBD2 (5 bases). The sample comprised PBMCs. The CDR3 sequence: CASSFEGAGELFF. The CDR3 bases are TGTGCCAGCAGCTTCGAGGGCGCCGGGGAGCTGTTTTTT.